The 26 T cell receptor beta chains below all came from one sample that was sequenced in a study of cytomegalovirus exposure and HLA in healthy donors. The PCR was carried out with 60 Vbeta primers and 13 Jbeta primers. TCRdb keeps only in-frame clones here, not all; method: immunoSEQ multiplex PCR. Of approximately 110,000 clones listed, 67% are singletons. The sample was PBMCs. The receptors derive from a man aged 18 to 29 in good health and CMV-seropositive.

The rearrangement uses TRBV14 and TRBJ2-2; the match to TRBD1 covers 7 bases. Per germline, CDR1 SGHDN and CDR2 FVKESK. CDR3 size: 17 residues. V lost 0 bases, J lost 0 bases, and 4 bases stayed unmatched. This CDR3 is CASSQDWGQPNTGELFF. DNA of the CDR3: TGTGCCAGCAGCCAAGATTGGGGACAGCCGAACACCGGGGAGCTGTTTTTT.

This clone was observed a single time. The rearrangement links TRBV27 to TRBJ1-2, with D maybe TRBD1 (5 bases). The CDR3 is 18 amino acids. The V gene lost 7 bases and the J gene lost 1 base, with 25 bases spanning the gap. Germline CDR1 MNHEY, CDR2 SMNVEV (reference sequence). The CDR3 DNA is TGTGCCAGCAAACTAAGTGGCAGGGCCTTTACCTTTAACTATGGCTACACCTTC. The encoded protein is CASKLSGRAFTFNYGYTF.

This clone was picked up a small number of times. This sequence joins TRBV4-1 and TRBJ1-5; TRBD1 matches 8 bases. CDR1 MGHRA and CDR2 YSYEKL come from the germline V gene. V was pared by 3 bases and J by 0 bases, with 13 bases of the junction left unmatched. CDR3 length: 19 residues. The CDR3 reads CASSHPQGAGIDSNQPQHF. In DNA, the CDR3 is TGCGCCAGCAGCCATCCCCAGGGGGCAGGAATAGATAGCAATCAGCCCCAGCATTTT.

DNA for the CDR3: TGTGCCAGCAGTGAAGTCTCAGGGAACCAAGAGACCCAGTACTTC. This sequence encodes CASSEVSGNQETQYF. V usage is TRBV6-1 and J usage is TRBJ2-5, with D possibly being TRBD1 (5 bases). Per germline, CDR1 MNHNS and CDR2 SASEGT. Trimming stripped 1 base from V and 0 bases from J, with 9 bases between. The CDR3 contains 15 residues.

The chain links TRBV25-1 to TRBJ1-1, with TRBD1 matching 9 bases. V gave up 8 bases and J gave up 6 bases; unmatched junction bases: 7. The CDR3 spans 13 residues. The V gene's germline CDR1 is MGHDK and CDR2 SYGVNS. For the CDR3, the DNA is TGTGCCAGCGCCGTGACAGGGGGATCTGAAGCTTTCTTT. Translating it yields CASAVTGGSEAFF.

The chain recombines TRBV6-5 with TRBJ2-2; tentatively, D is TRBD2 (7 bases). Trimming removed 6 bases from V and 8 bases from J, with 19 bases in between. The germline V gene has CDR1 MNHEY and CDR2 SVGAGI. The CDR3 covers 15 residues. CDR3 region: CASRPSRGAGGELFF. The DNA for the CDR3 is TGTGCCAGCAGGCCTTCTCGGGGGGCGGGAGGGGAGCTGTTTTTT.

This chain links TRBV6-5 with TRBJ1-2; possibly TRBD1 for D (5 bases). Germline V gives CDR1 MNHEY, CDR2 SVGAGI. V was cut by 4 bases and J by 4 bases, with 13 bases left in between. The CDR3 runs 14 residues. CDR3 sequence reads: CASSLGGIPYGYTF. The CDR3 DNA reads TGTGCCAGCAGTTTGGGGGGGATCCCCTATGGCTACACCTTC.

The genes are TRBV28 and TRBJ1-2; D unclear. This CDR3 has 14 amino acids. Germline CDR1 and CDR2: MDHEN and SYDVKM. The V and J ends lost 6 bases and 7 bases respectively, with 18 bases between them. The CDR3, as DNA: TGTGCCAGCAGCCCCTCCGTGACTCGGGGTGGCTACACCTTC. Translating it yields CASSPSVTRGGYTF.

The chain couples TRBV10-1 to TRBJ2-2; tentatively, D is TRBD1 (6 bases). Looked up from germline, CDR1 is WNHNN and CDR2 is SYGVQD (reference sequence). There are 15 residues in the CDR3. The V and J ends lost 1 base and 4 bases respectively, with 10 bases between them. CDR3 nucleotides: TGCGCCAGCAGTGAGTTAGAACAGGGCACCGGGGAGCTGTTTTTT. This gives the protein CASSELEQGTGELFF.

For the CDR3, the DNA is TGTGCCAGCTCACCAGGGACAGGAACTTTGAACACTGAAGCTTTCTTT. It translates to CASSPGTGTLNTEAFF. The gene calls are TRBV18 and TRBJ1-1, with TRBD1 matching over 8 bases. V lost 2 bases, J lost 0 bases, and 5 bases stayed unmatched. CDR1 and CDR2 (germline): KGHSH, LQKENI. The CDR3 is 16 residues long.

The J gene is TRBJ1-1, the V gene TRBV7-2; possible D gene TRBD1, 6 bases. The CDR3 has 17 amino acids. Between the trimmed V and J ends, which lost 4 bases and 0 bases, there was a span of 18 bases. CDR1 and CDR2 from the germline V gene are SGHTA and FQGNSA. As DNA, the CDR3 is TGTGCCAGCAGCTATAAAGCCTCGGGACACCTGAACACTGAAGCTTTCTTT. It encodes CASSYKASGHLNTEAFF. The full variable domain, with the rest looked up from reference TRBV7-2 and TRBJ1-1, is GAGVSQSPSNKVTEKGKDVELRCDPISGHTALYWYRQSLGQGLEFLIYFQGNSAPDKSGLPSDRFSAERTGGSVSTLTIQRTQQEDSAVYLCASSYKASGHLNTEAFFGQGTRLTVV.

This clone appeared once. V gene TRBV19 combines with J gene TRBJ1-1, with a possible D match to TRBD1 (5 bases). V was cut by 3 bases and J by 0 bases, with 14 bases left in between. The CDR3 runs 16 residues. Germline CDR1 and CDR2: LNHDA and SQIVND (reference sequence). This CDR3 reads CASSMGGRAMNTEAFF. CDR3 nucleotide sequence: TGTGCCAGTAGTATGGGAGGCAGGGCCATGAACACTGAAGCTTTCTTT.

The J gene is TRBJ2-5, the V gene TRBV14; possible D gene TRBD1, 6 bases. This CDR3 contains 13 residues. V was pared by 2 bases and J by 8 bases, with 12 bases between. CDR1 is SGHDN and CDR2 is FVKESK in the germline V gene. CDR3 amino acids: CASSQRQDGTQYF. The CDR3 bases are TGTGCCAGCAGCCAACGACAGGACGGTACCCAGTACTTC.

V gene TRBV7-6 combines with J gene TRBJ2-2; TRBD1 might be the D (5 bases). Germline V gene sequence: CDR1 SGHVS, CDR2 FNYEAQ. The CDR3 runs to 15 residues. With 1 base removed from V and 5 bases from J, the gap between germline ends came to 11 bases. CDR3 sequence (DNA): TGTGCCAGCAGCTTAGGACAGCTAAATACCGGGGAGCTGTTTTTT. Residues: CASSLGQLNTGELFF.

The CDR3 region has the DNA TGTGCCAGCACCACCCGGCCCCGGGGGACCAACACCTTC. This gives the protein CASTTRPRGTNTF. The V call is TRBV6-1, the J call TRBJ1-2; D is perhaps TRBD1 (5 bases). V was shortened by 7 bases and J by 12 bases, with 21 bases between the two germline ends. CDR1 and CDR2 from the germline V gene are MNHNS and SASEGT. The CDR3 contains 13 residues.

The chain has TRBV18 and TRBJ1-3; D may be TRBD1 (5 bases). Between the trimmed V and J ends, which lost 1 base and 2 bases, there was a span of 6 bases. The CDR3 is 14 amino acids. Germline V gives CDR1 KGHSH, CDR2 LQKENI. The CDR3 sequence: CASSPQGTGNTIYF. CDR3 sequence (DNA): TGTGCCAGCTCACCACAGGGGACTGGAAACACCATATATTTT.

This clone occurred a few times. The chain links TRBV4-2 to TRBJ2-7; weak D call: TRBD2 (6 bases). Trimming stripped 6 bases from V and 0 bases from J, with 9 bases between. Germline values: CDR1 LGHNA, CDR2 YNFKEQ. CDR3 length equals 13 residues. The CDR3 spells CASSGGNSYEQYF. CDR3 DNA sequence: TGTGCCAGCAGTGGCGGGAACTCCTACGAGCAGTACTTC.

Many counts were recorded for this clone. The rearrangement links TRBV5-8 to TRBJ2-7, with 7 bases that match TRBD2. The germline gives CDR1 SGHTS, CDR2 YDEGEE. The junction had 6 bases not matched to a gene; V was cut back by 0 bases and J by 3 bases. The CDR3 has 15 residues. CDR3: CASSLGSLADYEQYV. In nucleotides, the CDR3 is TGTGCCAGCAGCTTGGGATCCCTAGCGGACTACGAGCAGTACGTC.

The genes are TRBV29-1 and TRBJ2-7, with D unclear. This CDR3 spans 11 amino acids. V was clipped by 4 bases and J by 5 bases, with 9 bases between them. Germline loops: CDR1 SQVTM, CDR2 ANQGSEA. CDR3 DNA: TGCAGCGTTGGTAATGGAGACGAGCAGTACTTC. Residues: CSVGNGDEQYF.

This sequence joins TRBV19 and TRBJ2-2, with 7 bases identical to TRBD1. With 1 base clipped from V and 2 bases from J, the junction kept 4 bases outside the gene matches. Germline-derived CDR1 and CDR2 are LNHDA and SQIVND (reference sequence). There are 16 residues in the CDR3. CDR3 sequence (DNA): TGTGCCAGTAGTATAGTTAGAGGGGGCAACACCGGGGAGCTGTTTTTT. Protein sequence: CASSIVRGGNTGELFF.

The chain uses TRBV6-5 and TRBJ1-3, with a weak D call TRBD1 (6 bases). Germline V gene sequence: CDR1 MNHEY, CDR2 SVGAGI. CDR3 length: 15 residues. Trimming left V 0 bases short and J 2 bases short, with 8 bases between. The CDR3: CASSYSRTAGNTIYF. Here the CDR3 DNA reads TGTGCCAGCAGTTACTCCCGGACAGCTGGAAACACCATATATTTT.

This chain connects TRBV10-3 to TRBJ2-5; D gene uncertain. The closer fit of TRBJ2-7 to the DNA end suggests the J call may be wrong. This CDR3 comprises 10 residues. In germline, CDR1 is ENHRY, CDR2 SYGVKD. The CDR3 loop is CAIRPYEQYF. The CDR3 DNA follows: TGTGCCATCAGGCCCTACGAGCAGTACTTC.

The CDR3 region has the DNA TGCGCCAGCAGCGACTCGGGGGGCCATGAGCAGTTCTTC. Encoded protein: CASSDSGGHEQFF. V is TRBV10-1 and J is TRBJ2-1; D may be TRBD2 (7 bases). Germline CDR1 and CDR2: WNHNN and SYGVQD (reference sequence). The CDR3 loop spans 13 amino acids. V was cut by 6 bases and J by 8 bases, with 14 bases left in between.

The chain couples TRBV23-1 to TRBJ1-4; possibly TRBD1 for D (6 bases). TRBV23-1 falls under the ORF class, with uncertain function. The CDR3 contains 14 residues. V dropped 4 bases and J dropped 4 bases, with 10 bases sitting between them. CDR3 sequence: CASSPRDNNEKLFF. The CDR3 nucleotides are TGCGCCAGCAGTCCCCGGGACAATAATGAAAAACTGTTTTTT.

The chain is built from TRBV5-1 and TRBJ2-7; TRBD1 matches at 10 bases. Germline values: CDR1 SGHRS, CDR2 YFSETQ. The J segment lost 1 base and the V segment lost 1 base, leaving 11 bases of the junction unmatched. This CDR3 spans 18 amino acids. The CDR3 region is CASSLTGQGRGSSYEQYV. The CDR3, as DNA: TGCGCCAGCAGCTTGACGGGACAGGGGCGAGGTTCTTCCTACGAGCAGTACGTC.

This chain joins TRBV12-2 and TRBJ2-7; the table calls TRBD2, which could not be checked here. TRBV12-2 is deemed a pseudogene. This CDR3 contains 17 residues. CDR3 sequence reads: CASRLWTSGGPGDEQYV. The CDR3 DNA reads TGTGCAAGTCGCTTATGGACTAGCGGGGGCCCGGGGGACGAGCAGTACGTC.